Only one count was recorded for the clone carrying this T cell receptor (beta chain). As yet, its antigen is unknown. These data belong to a study of T cell responses to AZD1222 COVID-19 vaccine. Study-wide points: At baseline, seropositivity was found in only six or seven AZD1222 recipients. Females made up more of the donors, who were largely white British, and clonal diversity may have come out too low. In the spike-specific TCR repertoire, nearly half reportedly target unmutated variant regions.

Repertoires were generated with immunoSEQ multiplex PCR, while TCRdb's copy carries only in-frame clones and drops some. The table records around 270,000 clones, around 93% of them present only once. Analysis merged second doses at about 4 or about 12 weeks. This CDR3 region has 13 residues. The germline V gene has CDR1 SGHAT and CDR2 FQNNGV. V dropped 8 bases and J dropped 3 bases, with 14 bases sitting between them. The chain uses TRBV11-2 and TRBJ2-7; D is undetermined. This receptor was obtained from an adult who received the AZD1222 COVID-19 vaccine. The source was peripheral blood, collected 28 days after the second AZD1222 dose. In nucleotides, the CDR3 is TGTGCCAGCCAACCGGTTCTTATCTACGAGCAGTACTTC. Its protein is CASQPVLIYEQYF.